Each of the 8 T cell receptor beta chains below was sequenced from the same sample in a study of CD8 T cells in ankylosing spondylitis. TCRdb re-analysed the 5' RACE reads in MiXCR, keeping a single row per CDR3 protein. Of under 250,000 distinct CDR3 sequences listed, roughly a tenth are singletons. Sequenced input: blood, either unsorted or a sorted T cell fraction (not recorded which). The receptors were sampled from a male donor with ankylosing spondylitis or in good health (not recorded which).

This clonotype was seen at least ten times. The chain joins TRBV7-2 to TRBJ2-7; TRBD1 might be the D (5 bases). This CDR3 spans 16 amino acids. From germline, CDR1 is SGHTA and CDR2 FQGNSA. V lost 0 bases to trimming and J lost 7 bases, with 19 bases between them. The CDR3 DNA sequence: TGTGCCAGCAGCTTAGCGCGCCCAGGGCCCTTGGGGGAGCAGTACTTC. It codes for CASSLARPGPLGEQYF.

This clonotype has at least ten counts. The chain employs TRBV30 and TRBJ2-1, with D uncertain. This CDR3 has 14 amino acids. V was pared by 3 bases and J by 4 bases, with 13 bases between. Germline loops: CDR1 GTSNPN, CDR2 SVGIG (reference sequence). For the CDR3, the DNA is TGTGCCTGGAGGGACGGAAGGATTTACAATGAGCAGTTCTTC. It codes for CAWRDGRIYNEQFF.

This clonotype turned up a few times. The chain is built from TRBV7-2 and TRBJ2-2, with 7 bases matching TRBD1. The ends lost 3 bases at V and 5 bases at J; junction bases unmatched: 0. CDR1 is SGHTA, CDR2 FQGNSA, per germline. CDR3 length equals 13 residues. The CDR3 bases are TGTGCCAGCAGCTTGACAGGGACCGGGGAGCTGTTTTTT. Encoded protein: CASSLTGTGELFF.

This clonotype was detected ten times or more. The gene calls are TRBV10-2 and TRBJ1-1; TRBD1 might be the D (6 bases). Germline V gene data show CDR1 as WSHSY and CDR2 as SAAADI. The ends were cut back, 1 base at V and 3 bases at J, with 15 bases in the middle. The CDR3 sequence is 16 residues long. DNA of the CDR3: TGCGCCAGCAGTGAGTTTCAGGGGTCCGAGGACACTGAAGCTTTCTTT. Amino acids: CASSEFQGSEDTEAFF.

This clonotype was recorded at least ten times. The gene calls are TRBV10-3 and TRBJ1-2; tentative D call: TRBD1 (6 bases). The CDR3 contains 14 residues. V was clipped by 6 bases and J by 2 bases, with 13 bases between them. Germline lookup yields CDR1 ENHRY and CDR2 SYGVKD. For the CDR3, the DNA is TGTGCCATCAGAAATATACAGGGAAACTATGGCTACACCTTC. Translated: CAIRNIQGNYGYTF.

This clonotype was seen many times. J is TRBJ2-7 and V is TRBV5-1, with a possible D match to TRBD1 (5 bases). The germline V gene has CDR1 SGHRS and CDR2 YFSETQ. V dropped 0 bases and J dropped 5 bases, with 9 bases sitting between them. CDR3 length: 13 residues. CDR3 DNA sequence: TGCGCCAGCAGCTTGGCCAGGGCCCACGAGCAGTACTTC. Translated, it gives CASSLARAHEQYF.

Points on this clonotype: A much larger clone lies a single base off, so this may be a read error. CDR3 nucleotides: TGTGTCAGCAGCTTTCAAGCTGAAGCTTTCTTT. Its translation: CVSSFQAEAFF. The chain has TRBV7-9 and TRBJ1-1; D gene uncertain. The CDR3 is made up of 11 amino acids. Germline V gene data show CDR1 as SEHNR and CDR2 as FQNEAQ (reference sequence).

This clonotype was observed at least ten times. The chain is built from TRBV20-1 and TRBJ1-4, with 7 bases identical to TRBD1. CDR3 length equals 12 residues. With V trimmed by 5 bases and J by 8 bases, 5 bases remained unmatched. CDR1 DFQATT and CDR2 SNEGSKA come from the germline V gene (reference sequence). The DNA of the CDR3 is TGCAGTGCTCGTAGGGGGCGAGAAAAACTGTTTTTT. Protein: CSARRGREKLFF.